Each of the 21 T cell receptor beta chains below was sequenced from the same sample in a study of shared clonotypes between healthy human individuals. Clones were sequenced by immunoSEQ multiplex PCR, and TCRdb holds only the in-frame ones, with some missing. The sample lists fewer than 700,000 clones, about 95% occurring once. Terminally differentiated effector memory CD45RA+ cells were excluded by CCR7 positive selection of CD45RO-negative cells. Sequencing used naive CD8+ T cells sorted from blood. These receptors were obtained from a woman in her thirties in good health.

The V gene is TRBV28, the J gene TRBJ1-1, with D perhaps matching TRBD1 (5 bases). The V gene lost 5 bases and the J gene lost 4 bases, with 11 bases spanning the gap. Germline V gives CDR1 MDHEN, CDR2 SYDVKM. This CDR3 has 13 residues. The CDR3 DNA is TGTGCCAGCAGTAAGGGGTACGGCACTGAAGCTTTCTTT. Translation: CASSKGYGTEAFF.

V usage is TRBV11-2 and J usage is TRBJ2-7; 11 bases are shared with TRBD2. V gave up 4 bases and J gave up 4 bases; unmatched junction bases: 15. CDR1 and CDR2 from the germline V gene are SGHAT and FQNNGV. This CDR3 has 18 amino acids. CDR3 sequence reads: CASSSGGLAGGLPYEQYF. Here the CDR3 DNA reads TGTGCCAGCAGCTCAGGGGGTCTAGCGGGAGGCCTACCGTACGAGCAGTACTTC.

The V gene is TRBV2, the J gene TRBJ2-2; TRBD1 or TRBD2 may be the D gene (7 bases each). The V gene lost 7 bases and the J gene lost 6 bases, with 18 bases spanning the gap. This CDR3 has 15 residues. Per germline, CDR1 SNHLY and CDR2 FYNNEI. CDR3 in DNA: TGTGCCAGCATCCCAGGGGAGGGGGCACCCGGGGAGCTGTTTTTT. Protein: CASIPGEGAPGELFF.

Only one count was recorded for this clone. The rearrangement links TRBV6-6 to TRBJ2-1; D ambiguous. Germline V gene data show CDR1 as MNHNY and CDR2 as SVGAGI (reference sequence). CDR3 size: 11 residues. Deletions cut 8 bases from V and 5 bases from J, with 7 bases between. This CDR3 is CASAENNEQFF. The CDR3 DNA is TGTGCCAGCGCAGAGAACAATGAGCAGTTCTTC.

Only one count was recorded for this clone. The gene calls are TRBV27 and TRBJ1-3, with 8 bases matching TRBD1. This CDR3 region has 16 residues. The germline V gene has CDR1 MNHEY and CDR2 SMNVEV (reference sequence). V gave up 3 bases and J gave up 0 bases; unmatched junction bases: 4. The CDR3 sequence is CASSLDREGSGNTIYF. The CDR3 DNA reads as TGTGCCAGCAGTTTGGACAGGGAGGGCTCTGGAAACACCATATATTTT.

In its sample, this clone was seen once. The chain joins TRBV4-1 to TRBJ1-5; 7 bases fit TRBD1. Trimming took 3 bases from V and 0 from J; bases not matched to a gene: 8. This CDR3 has 17 amino acids. Germline loops: CDR1 MGHRA, CDR2 YSYEKL. The CDR3 nucleotides are TGCGCCAGCAGCCAGAGACAGGGATTCTATAGCAATCAGCCCCAGCATTTT. This codes for CASSQRQGFYSNQPQHF.

The genes are TRBV27 and TRBJ2-3; D gene unclear. In germline, CDR1 is MNHEY, CDR2 SMNVEV (reference sequence). CDR3 size: 14 residues. V was shortened by 2 bases and J by 6 bases, with 12 bases between the two germline ends. As DNA, the CDR3 is TGTGCCAGCAGTTTACCGATTTGGCCCGATACGCAGTATTTT. Protein product: CASSLPIWPDTQYF.

V is TRBV2 and J is TRBJ2-1, with D uncertain. Trimming pared 3 bases from V and 9 bases from J, leaving 12 bases between. The germline gives CDR1 SNHLY, CDR2 FYNNEI. The CDR3 runs 13 residues. The CDR3 DNA follows: TGTGCCAGCAGTGACTCTCGCGTGAGTGAGCAGTTCTTC. Translation: CASSDSRVSEQFF.

This clone was observed once. This rearrangement joins TRBV7-9 to TRBJ2-3, with D unresolved. The CDR3 contains 14 residues. Trimming stripped 0 bases from V and 2 bases from J, with 6 bases between. The V gene's germline CDR1 is SEHNR and CDR2 FQNEAQ (reference sequence). The CDR3 reads CASSLASATDTQYF. For the CDR3, the DNA is TGTGCCAGCAGCTTAGCTAGTGCCACAGATACGCAGTATTTT.

The V and J genes are TRBV4-1 and TRBJ2-7; 12 nucleotides align to TRBD2. V lost 0 bases and J lost 5; bases outside the gene matches: 5. There are 16 residues in the CDR3. CDR1 MGHRA and CDR2 YSYEKL come from the germline V gene. The CDR3, as DNA: TGCGCCAGCAGCCAAGAGACTAGCGGGAGTCCCCACGAGCAGTACTTC. Residues: CASSQETSGSPHEQYF.

This clone was observed a few times. V usage is TRBV9 and J usage is TRBJ1-2, with 9 bases lining up with TRBD1. The CDR3 covers 17 residues. Germline lookup yields CDR1 SGDLS and CDR2 YYNGEE. V trimming: 3 bases; J trimming: 0 bases; junction bases outside the gene matches: 9. CDR3 nucleotide sequence: TGTGCCAGCAGCGGATGGACAGGGGACAAAGCTAACTATGGCTACACCTTC. It translates to CASSGWTGDKANYGYTF.

The chain combines TRBV5-6 with TRBJ2-7; 7 nucleotides agree with TRBD1. The V segment lost 4 bases and the J segment 3 bases; nucleotides outside the gene matches: 7. This CDR3 is built from 14 residues. Germline CDR1 reads SGHDT; CDR2 reads YYEEEE. The CDR3 here is CASSQGTEFYEQYF. DNA of the CDR3: TGTGCCAGCAGCCAGGGGACAGAGTTCTACGAGCAGTACTTC.

The genes are TRBV28 and TRBJ2-5; D gene unclear. Trimming cost V 10 bases and J 5 bases, with 20 bases left between them. The CDR3 length is 14 residues. Germline V lookup: CDR1 MDHEN, CDR2 SYDVKM. The CDR3 protein is CATTQWPHEETQYF. The CDR3 DNA sequence: TGTGCCACCACCCAATGGCCACATGAGGAGACCCAGTACTTC.

The chain links TRBV7-9 to TRBJ1-1; TRBD1 matches 9 bases. CDR3 size: 15 residues. V trimming: 7 bases; J trimming: 6 bases; junction bases outside the gene matches: 12. CDR1 and CDR2 (germline): SEHNR, FQNEAQ (reference sequence). The CDR3 nucleotides read TGTGCCAGCACCTTGGGGCCACAGGGGGCCGCTGAAGCTTTCTTT. Translated, it gives CASTLGPQGAAEAFF.

The V gene is TRBV27, the J gene TRBJ2-7, with D maybe TRBD2 (7 bases). Trimming left V 5 bases short and J 3 bases short, with 14 bases between. From germline, CDR1 is MNHEY and CDR2 SMNVEV (reference sequence). The CDR3 contains 14 residues. The CDR3 sequence: CASSRGVGGYEQYF. CDR3 in DNA: TGTGCCAGCAGTCGGGGGGTAGGGGGCTACGAGCAGTACTTC.

The chain employs TRBV27 and TRBJ1-1, with TRBD1 as a possible D gene (5 bases). CDR1 is MNHEY, CDR2 SMNVEV, per germline (reference sequence). Trimming pared 5 bases from V and 9 bases from J, leaving 16 bases between. CDR3 length: 13 amino acids. The chain's CDR3 is CASSTTGAVKAFF. The CDR3 DNA reads as TGTGCCAGCAGTACCACCGGGGCGGTCAAAGCTTTCTTT.

This clone has only one observation. The gene calls are TRBV7-9 and TRBJ2-2; no definite D call. The V gene lost 6 bases and the J gene lost 5 bases, with 10 bases spanning the gap. In germline, CDR1 is SEHNR, CDR2 FQNEAQ (reference sequence). The CDR3 has 13 amino acids. The CDR3: CASRPAATGELFF. CDR3 DNA: TGTGCCAGCAGACCTGCGGCTACCGGGGAGCTGTTTTTT.

The chain uses TRBV5-1 and TRBJ1-2; TRBD1 might be the D (6 bases). This CDR3 comprises 15 residues. CDR1 and CDR2 (germline): SGHRS, YFSETQ. V lost 4 bases, J lost 0 bases, and 13 bases lay in between. CDR3 coding DNA: TGCGCCAGCAGCCAGGAGGACAGAGCTAACTATGGCTACACCTTC. As protein: CASSQEDRANYGYTF.

The chain combines TRBV6-1 with TRBJ2-2; weak D call: TRBD1 (6 bases). There are 15 residues in the CDR3. The germline CDR1 and CDR2 sequences are MNHNS and SASEGT. V was pared by 7 bases and J by 5 bases, with 17 bases between. Here the CDR3 DNA reads TGTGCCAGCATGATCCAGACAGGTTATACCGGGGAGCTGTTTTTT. It translates to CASMIQTGYTGELFF.

This clone was recorded once. The chain combines TRBV13 with TRBJ2-7; possible D gene TRBD2, 6 bases. The V and J ends lost 4 bases and 6 bases respectively, with 22 bases between them. Germline lookup yields CDR1 PRHDT and CDR2 FYEKMQ (reference sequence). The CDR3 contains 16 residues. The CDR3 protein is CASSSRGRPLVGEQYF. CDR3 coding DNA: TGTGCCAGCAGCTCACGTGGGAGGCCCCTGGTCGGCGAGCAGTACTTC.

The rearrangement uses TRBV27 and TRBJ2-2; 12 bases align to TRBD1. Germline-derived CDR1 and CDR2 are MNHEY and SMNVEV (reference sequence). Trimming took 2 bases from V and 5 from J; bases not matched to a gene: 9. The CDR3 consists of 18 residues. CDR3 in amino acids: CASSLGPGTGGETGELFF. The CDR3 DNA reads as TGTGCCAGCAGTTTAGGGCCGGGGACAGGGGGCGAGACCGGGGAGCTGTTTTTT.